The next 27 T cell receptor beta chains were all read from a single sample in a study of CD8+ T cells in alopecia areata. RNA extraction was followed by reverse transcription into cDNA, which acted as the sequencing template. Sequencing used immunoSEQ multiplex PCR; TCRdb keeps in-frame clones, though not all of them. The profile covers hundreds of thousands of clones, with around two thirds appearing a single time and about 1.3% taken by the ten largest. The sequencing used CD4+ T cells sorted from blood, collected at week 0. All receptors come from a human donor with alopecia areata.

The chain carries TRBV4-1 and TRBJ2-7; 8 nucleotides align to TRBD1. V was pared by 3 bases and J by 7 bases, with 11 bases of the junction left unmatched. The germline V gene encodes CDR1 MGHRA and CDR2 YSYEKL. There are 15 residues in the CDR3. The CDR3: CASSHADRELREQYF. The CDR3 nucleotides read TGCGCCAGCAGCCATGCGGACAGGGAACTGCGAGAGCAGTACTTC.

The V and J genes are TRBV29-1 and TRBJ1-2, with 10 bases that match TRBD1. The CDR3 is 13 residues long. The J segment lost 6 bases and the V segment lost 5 bases, leaving 6 bases of the junction unmatched. Germline lookup yields CDR1 SQVTM and CDR2 ANQGSEA. Written as DNA, the CDR3 is TGCAGCGTTCGCCGACAGGGGGCGGATGGCTACACCTTC. This encodes CSVRRQGADGYTF. Full variable domain (remainder filled in from reference TRBV29-1 and TRBJ1-2): SAVISQKPSRDICQRGTSLTIQCQVDSQVTMMFWYRQQPGQSLTLIATANQGSEATYESGFVIDKFPISRPNLTFSTLTVSNMSPEDSSIYLCSVRRQGADGYTFGSGTRLTVV.

V is TRBV30 and J is TRBJ2-3; TRBD2 might be the D (5 bases). The V end was cut by 4 bases, the J end by 4 bases, with 15 bases between. Germline V CDR1 and CDR2: GTSNPN, SVGIG (reference sequence). The CDR3 length is 14 residues. In nucleotides, the CDR3 is TGTGCCTGGACTTCAAAAAACGGGGCAGATACGCAGTATTTT. It translates to CAWTSKNGADTQYF.

The chain recombines TRBV27 with TRBJ1-2, with 9 bases identical to TRBD1. Germline V gene data show CDR1 as MNHEY and CDR2 as SMNVEV (reference sequence). This CDR3 is 13 amino acids long. V shed 8 bases, J shed 2 bases, and the junction held 3 bases outside the gene matches. CDR3 amino acids: CASGDRANYGYTF. CDR3 bases: TGTGCCAGCGGGGACAGGGCAAACTATGGCTACACCTTC.

This clone was counted between two and nine times. V usage is TRBV29-1 and J usage is TRBJ1-5; 8 bases map to TRBD1. Germline CDR1 and CDR2: SQVTM and ANQGSEA. J lost 4 bases, V lost 7 bases, and 6 bases had no gene match. This CDR3 is built from 13 residues. CDR3 loop: CSAGDRFNQPQHF. The CDR3 DNA follows: TGCAGCGCTGGGGACAGGTTTAATCAGCCCCAGCATTTT.

V is TRBV7-8 and J is TRBJ2-7; 7 positions match TRBD1. The germline gives CDR1 SGHVS, CDR2 FQNEAQ. CDR3 length: 14 amino acids. V trimming: 6 bases; J trimming: 4 bases; junction bases outside the gene matches: 9. CDR3 residues: CASRPRQGGYEQYF. DNA for the CDR3: TGTGCCAGCAGACCGCGACAGGGTGGGTACGAGCAGTACTTC.

The chain recombines TRBV7-3 with TRBJ1-6; tentatively, D is TRBD1 (6 bases). Germline V gene data show CDR1 as SGHTA and CDR2 as FQGTGA. V was trimmed by 3 bases and J by 6 bases, leaving 9 bases between them. CDR3 size: 14 residues. The CDR3 loop reads CASSFTGTNSPLHF. DNA of the CDR3: TGTGCCAGCAGCTTTACAGGGACTAATTCACCCCTCCACTTT. Using reference TRBV7-3 and TRBJ1-6 for the parts outside the CDR3, the full variable domain is GAGVSQTPSNKVTEKGKYVELRCDPISGHTALYWYRQSLGQGPEFLIYFQGTGAADDSGLPNDRFFAVRPEGSVSTLKIQRTERGDSAVYLCASSFTGTNSPLHFGNGTRLTVT.

This clone has ten or more counts. The chain employs TRBV7-2 and TRBJ2-1; TRBD2 agrees at 9 bases. The ends lost 2 bases at V and 6 bases at J; junction bases unmatched: 5. Germline CDR1 is SGHTA and CDR2 is FQGNSA. The CDR3 contains 15 residues. CDR3 coding DNA: TGTGCCAGCAGCTTACAAGCGGGGGGCCTCAATGAGCAGTTCTTC. Encoded protein: CASSLQAGGLNEQFF. The variable domain in full, with the rest retrieved from reference TRBV7-2 and TRBJ2-1, is GAGVSQSPSNKVTEKGKDVELRCDPISGHTALYWYRQSLGQGLEFLIYFQGNSAPDKSGLPSDRFSAERTGGSVSTLTIQRTQQEDSAVYLCASSLQAGGLNEQFFGPGTRLTVL.

This clone was counted only a few times. V is TRBV30 and J is TRBJ2-2; D is ambiguous. Germline V gives CDR1 GTSNPN, CDR2 SVGIG (reference sequence). Deletions cut 0 bases from V and 2 bases from J, with 13 bases between. CDR3 length: 16 amino acids. CDR3 DNA: TGTGCCTGGAGTGTAAGTTGGCAGGTTAACACCGGGGAGCTGTTTTTT. Its protein product is CAWSVSWQVNTGELFF.

With regard to this clone: The sample carries other DNA sequences with the same CDR3. V is TRBV29-1 and J is TRBJ2-2; D is possibly TRBD1 or TRBD2 (5 bases each). Germline V gene lookup returns CDR1 SQVTM and CDR2 ANQGSEA. Trimming shortened V by 3 bases and J by 5 bases, and 7 bases separated the two germline ends. The CDR3 runs 12 residues. The CDR3 protein is CSVERGTGELFF. The DNA for the CDR3 is TGCAGCGTTGAGAGGGGTACCGGGGAGCTGTTTTTT.

V gene TRBV29-1 combines with J gene TRBJ1-4, with 11 nucleotides matching TRBD1. Germline-derived CDR1 and CDR2 are SQVTM and ANQGSEA. The CDR3 has 17 amino acids. Unmatched junction bases numbered 13, after V lost 6 bases and J lost 4 bases. CDR3 residues: CSVRNTGTGGDNEKLFF. The CDR3 nucleotides read TGCAGCGTCAGGAACACCGGGACAGGGGGAGATAATGAAAAACTGTTTTTT.

The genes are TRBV9 and TRBJ2-1; TRBD2 agrees at 10 bases. J was trimmed by 4 bases and V by 3 bases; bases with no gene match: 7. From germline, CDR1 is SGDLS and CDR2 YYNGEE. There are 16 residues in the CDR3. Here the CDR3 DNA reads TGTGCCAGCAGCGGCCCCACTAGCGGGGCTTACAATGAGCAGTTCTTC. Its translation: CASSGPTSGAYNEQFF.

The chain joins TRBV20-1 to TRBJ2-7; D is possibly TRBD1 (5 bases). Per the germline V gene, CDR1 is DFQATT and CDR2 is SNEGSKA (reference sequence). CDR3 size: 11 residues. V lost 6 bases to trimming and J lost 5 bases, with 11 bases between them. Here the CDR3 reads CSAPDIHEQYF. The CDR3 nucleotides are TGCAGTGCCCCGGACATCCACGAGCAGTACTTC.

The chain carries TRBV27 and TRBJ2-5, with TRBD2 as a possible D gene (7 bases). Germline CDR1 is MNHEY and CDR2 is SMNVEV (reference sequence). This CDR3 is built from 15 residues. Trimming pared 7 bases from V and 2 bases from J, leaving 17 bases between. Here the CDR3 reads CASTPEGGRQETQYF. The CDR3 DNA sequence: TGTGCCAGCACCCCCGAGGGGGGGCGACAAGAGACCCAGTACTTC.

The rearrangement uses TRBV30 and TRBJ2-2, with D unclear. The germline CDR1 and CDR2 sequences are GTSNPN and SVGIG (reference sequence). CDR3 length: 17 residues. V was cut by 3 bases and J by 0 bases, with 17 bases left in between. The CDR3 DNA follows: TGTGCCTGGAGGCTTCGATGGCTCGGACCGAACACCGGGGAGCTGTTTTTT. It codes for CAWRLRWLGPNTGELFF. Looking up the rest from reference TRBV30 and TRBJ2-2 gives the full variable domain: SQTIHQWPATLVQPVGSPLSLECTVEGTSNPNLYWYRQAAGRGLQLLFYSVGIGQISSEVPQNLSASRPQDRQFILSSKKLLLSDSGFYLCAWRLRWLGPNTGELFFGEGSRLTVL.

The chain links TRBV6-6 to TRBJ1-5, with 7 bases lining up with TRBD1. V lost 8 bases to trimming and J lost 3 bases; unmatched junction nucleotides: 7. The CDR3 runs 14 residues. CDR1 MNHNY and CDR2 SVGAGI come from the germline V gene (reference sequence). The chain's CDR3 is CASLDRANNQPQHF. CDR3 DNA sequence: TGTGCCAGCCTAGACAGGGCGAACAATCAGCCCCAGCATTTT.

The sample holds a few counts of this clone. The gene calls are TRBV29-1 and TRBJ2-3, with D tentatively TRBD1 (6 bases). The V and J ends lost 7 bases and 2 bases respectively, with 10 bases between them. The CDR3 has 12 amino acids. Per germline, CDR1 SQVTM and CDR2 ANQGSEA. This CDR3 is CSGDTSTDTQYF. In nucleotides, the CDR3 is TGCAGCGGGGACACGTCCACAGATACGCAGTATTTT.

The chain uses TRBV4-3 and TRBJ2-1, with 9 bases aligning to TRBD1. Trimming took 1 base from V and 6 from J; bases not matched to a gene: 1. This CDR3 contains 14 residues. CDR1 and CDR2 (germline): LGHNA, YSLEER. This CDR3 is CASSQGQGGNEQFF. The CDR3 coding sequence is TGCGCCAGCAGCCAAGGACAGGGGGGCAATGAGCAGTTCTTC.

This sequence joins TRBV6-6 and TRBJ2-2; maybe TRBD1 (6 bases). The germline V gene encodes CDR1 MNHNY and CDR2 SVGAGI (reference sequence). The CDR3 is 14 amino acids. V was clipped by 5 bases and J by 7 bases, with 14 bases between them. The CDR3 reads CASSITLGGGELFF. The CDR3 DNA follows: TGTGCCAGCAGTATAACCCTAGGGGGCGGGGAGCTGTTTTTT.

The chain links TRBV5-1 to TRBJ2-2; D unresolved. The germline V gene encodes CDR1 SGHRS and CDR2 YFSETQ. CDR3 length equals 15 residues. V was trimmed by 6 bases and J by 5 bases, leaving 17 bases between them. The CDR3 coding sequence is TGCGCCAGCACCGGCGGCTCCCCCGGTACCGGGGAGCTGTTTTTT. Protein sequence: CASTGGSPGTGELFF.

This chain links TRBV7-9 with TRBJ2-2; 9 bases agree with TRBD1. Germline V gives CDR1 SEHNR, CDR2 FQNEAQ (reference sequence). The CDR3 is 16 amino acids. V dropped 5 bases and J dropped 7; count of bases not matched to a gene: 11. The CDR3 reads CASSPPGTGLNGELFF. DNA of the CDR3: TGTGCCAGCAGCCCCCCCGGGACAGGGCTTAACGGGGAGCTGTTTTTT.

V gene TRBV7-2 combines with J gene TRBJ1-2; D unresolved. CDR1 and CDR2 (germline): SGHTA, FQGNSA. V gave up 0 bases and J gave up 7 bases, with 15 bases separating them. The CDR3 is 15 amino acids. The CDR3 DNA reads TGTGCCAGCAGCTTAGCGATGGAGGGATACTCTGGCTACACCTTC. Translated, it gives CASSLAMEGYSGYTF.

The chain carries TRBV4-3 and TRBJ1-5, with D possibly TRBD1 on 5 matching bases. Germline CDR1 and CDR2: LGHNA and YSLEER. The CDR3 consists of 15 residues. Trimming took 0 bases from V and 7 from J, leaving 13 bases between them. CDR3 in amino acids: CASSQDFQGGQPQHF. The CDR3 DNA follows: TGCGCCAGCAGCCAAGATTTTCAGGGCGGCCAGCCCCAGCATTTT.

Only one count was recorded for this clone. The sample holds other DNA sequences that translate to the same CDR3. The rearrangement joins TRBV29-1 to TRBJ2-5; D remains unclear. This CDR3 is 12 amino acids long. CDR1 and CDR2 from the germline V gene are SQVTM and ANQGSEA. With 4 bases removed from V and 2 bases from J, the gap between germline ends came to 8 bases. DNA for the CDR3: TGCAGCGTTGGGTCAGGACAAGAGACCCAGTACTTC. Encoded protein: CSVGSGQETQYF.

J is TRBJ2-1 and V is TRBV5-1, with TRBD2 matching 8 bases. The germline V gene encodes CDR1 SGHRS and CDR2 YFSETQ. Trimming at V came to 0 bases and at J to 4 bases, leaving 6 bases not matched to a gene. The CDR3 loop spans 16 amino acids. In DNA form, the CDR3 reads TGCGCCAGCAGCTTGGCCGGGACTAGATCATACAATGAGCAGTTCTTC. The encoded protein is CASSLAGTRSYNEQFF. Looking up the rest from reference TRBV5-1 and TRBJ2-1 gives the full variable domain: KAGVTQTPRYLIKTRGQQVTLSCSPISGHRSVSWYQQTPGQGLQFLFEYFSETQRNKGNFPGRFSGRQFSNSRSEMNVSTLELGDSALYLCASSLAGTRSYNEQFFGPGTRLTVL.

This clone showed up many times. This sequence joins TRBV29-1 and TRBJ2-3, with D maybe TRBD2 (5 bases). Germline CDR1 SQVTM, CDR2 ANQGSEA. Between the trimmed V and J ends, which lost 6 bases and 5 bases, there was a span of 9 bases. There are 11 residues in the CDR3. The CDR3 region is CSVARGDTQYF. Written as DNA, the CDR3 is TGCAGCGTCGCTCGGGGAGATACGCAGTATTTT.

This rearrangement joins TRBV19 to TRBJ2-5; no firm D call. Per germline, CDR1 LNHDA and CDR2 SQIVND (reference sequence). The CDR3 has 12 residues. V gave up 3 bases and J gave up 2 bases, with 4 bases separating them. CDR3 sequence reads: CASSIRQETQYF. In DNA form, the CDR3 reads TGTGCCAGTAGTATTCGGCAAGAGACCCAGTACTTC.